The T cell receptor (beta chain) under discussion was sequenced for a study of OX40 agonist ivuxolimab in advanced cancers. Using immunoSEQ multiplex PCR, the repertoire was profiled, and TCRdb retains in-frame clones only, with some absent. The table records 50,000 to 65,000 clones, approximately 82% of them present only once. V lost 4 bases to trimming and J lost 1 base; unmatched junction nucleotides: 9. CDR3 length: 16 residues. The germline V gene has CDR1 PRHDT and CDR2 FYEKMQ (reference sequence). Comment on this clone: Its cognate antigen is unknown.

Study-wide findings and caveats: Antigens targeted by the expanded peripheral T cells were not determined.

The V call is TRBV13, the J call TRBJ2-7; the match to TRBD1 covers 8 bases. Here the sequenced sample was CD4+ or CD8+ T cells sorted from blood, taken in a trial of the OX40 agonist ivuxolimab. The receptor was derived from an adult with an advanced solid tumor such as melanoma, head and neck, liver or kidney cancer. In nucleotides, the CDR3 is TGTGCCAGCAGCTCAGGACAGGGAGTAAAATCCTACGAGCAGTACTTC. This codes for CASSSGQGVKSYEQYF. The full variable domain, completed using reference TRBV13 and TRBJ2-7, is AAGVIQSPRHLIKEKRETATLKCYPIPRHDTVYWYQQGPGQDPQFLISFYEKMQSDKGSIPDRFSAQQFSDYHSELNMSSLELGDSALYFCASSSGQGVKSYEQYFGPGTRLTVT.